The T cell receptor beta chain under discussion was sequenced for a study of blood T cell repertoires in COVID-19. Study details: Samples representing acute and convalescent COVID-19 were sourced from the United States, Italy and Spain. Nucleic acid was either cDNA or gDNA, and it came from T cells, B-cell-depleted T cells, or PBMCs.

Authors' data handling: Amplification with reference gene primers provided the estimates of nucleated cell counts. Assay used: immunoSEQ multiplex PCR; TCRdb lists only in-frame clones, some missing. D and trimming were read from the DNA, whereas the V and J calls and clone size are those reported in that table. The top ten hold roughly 3.9% of the sample, which has roughly 380,000 clones, 85% seen once. Deletions cut 8 bases from V and 9 bases from J, with 14 bases between. This CDR3 spans 12 amino acids. Germline CDR1 SEHNR, CDR2 FQNEAQ (reference sequence). This chain joins TRBV7-9 and TRBJ2-1; no reliable D call. Sample: peripheral blood. This TCR derives from a woman aged 18-29 years with acute or convalescent COVID-19. CDR3 amino acids: CASGNSTVEQFF. In nucleotides, the CDR3 is TGTGCCAGCGGAAACAGCACGGTTGAGCAGTTCTTC.